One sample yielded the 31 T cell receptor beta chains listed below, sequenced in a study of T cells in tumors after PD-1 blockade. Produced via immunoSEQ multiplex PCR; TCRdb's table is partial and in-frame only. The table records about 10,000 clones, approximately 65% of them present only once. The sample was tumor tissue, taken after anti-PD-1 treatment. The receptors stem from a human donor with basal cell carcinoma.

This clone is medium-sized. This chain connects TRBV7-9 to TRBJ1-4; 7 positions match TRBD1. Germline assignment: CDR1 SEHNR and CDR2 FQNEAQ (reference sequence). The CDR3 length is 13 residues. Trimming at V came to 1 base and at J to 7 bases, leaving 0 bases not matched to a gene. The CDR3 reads CASSLEGAEKLFF. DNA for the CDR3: TGTGCCAGCAGCTTAGAGGGGGCTGAAAAACTGTTTTTT.

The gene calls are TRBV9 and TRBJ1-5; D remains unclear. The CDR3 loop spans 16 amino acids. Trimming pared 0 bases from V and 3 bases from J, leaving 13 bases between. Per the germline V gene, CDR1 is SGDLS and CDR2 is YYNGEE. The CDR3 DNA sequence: TGTGCCAGCAGCGTAGAAAACAGTAGGGTCAATCAGCCCCAGCATTTT. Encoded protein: CASSVENSRVNQPQHF.

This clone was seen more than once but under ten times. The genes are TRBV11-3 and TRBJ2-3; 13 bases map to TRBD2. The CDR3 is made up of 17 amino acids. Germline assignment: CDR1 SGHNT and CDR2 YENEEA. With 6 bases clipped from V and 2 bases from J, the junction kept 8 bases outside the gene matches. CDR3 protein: CASSGGGLAGATDTQYF. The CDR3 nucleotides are TGTGCCAGCAGTGGGGGAGGACTAGCGGGAGCCACAGATACGCAGTATTTT.

The CDR3 reads CASSRTSRGPNEQFF. Here the CDR3 DNA reads TGTGCCAGCAGTCGTACTAGCAGGGGACCCAATGAGCAGTTCTTC. The chain is built from TRBV27 and TRBJ2-1; possibly TRBD1 or TRBD2 for D (6 bases each). The CDR3 consists of 15 residues. Germline CDR1 MNHEY, CDR2 SMNVEV (reference sequence). The V end was cut by 5 bases, the J end by 6 bases, with 17 bases between.

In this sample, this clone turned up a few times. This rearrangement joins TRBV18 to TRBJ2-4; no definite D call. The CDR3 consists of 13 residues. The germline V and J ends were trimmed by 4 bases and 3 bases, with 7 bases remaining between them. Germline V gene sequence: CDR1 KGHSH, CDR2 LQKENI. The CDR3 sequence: CASSQGDKNIQYF. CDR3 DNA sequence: TGTGCCAGCTCACAGGGTGACAAAAACATTCAGTACTTC.

CDR3 residues: CASSSAGGGTYEQYF. CDR3 in DNA: TGTGCCAGCAGCAGCGCCGGAGGAGGTACCTACGAGCAGTACTTC. The chain uses TRBV6-2 or TRBV6-3 and TRBJ2-7; tentative D call: TRBD2 (5 bases). Germline assignment: CDR1 MNHEY and CDR2 SVGEGT. Trimming removed 6 bases from V and 2 bases from J, with 17 bases in between. This CDR3 contains 15 residues.

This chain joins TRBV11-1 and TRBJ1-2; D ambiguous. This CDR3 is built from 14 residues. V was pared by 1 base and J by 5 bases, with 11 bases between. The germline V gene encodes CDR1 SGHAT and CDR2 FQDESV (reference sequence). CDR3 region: CASSLEGGSYGYTF. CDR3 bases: TGTGCCAGCAGCTTAGAAGGAGGGAGTTATGGCTACACCTTC.

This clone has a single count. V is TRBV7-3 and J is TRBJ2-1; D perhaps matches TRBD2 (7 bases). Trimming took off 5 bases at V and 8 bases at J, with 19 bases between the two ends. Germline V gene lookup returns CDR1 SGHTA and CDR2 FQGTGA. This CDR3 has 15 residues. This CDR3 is CASSPGELAHDEQFF. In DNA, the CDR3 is TGTGCCAGCAGCCCAGGGGAACTAGCGCACGATGAGCAGTTCTTC. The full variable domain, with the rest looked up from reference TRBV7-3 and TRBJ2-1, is GAGVSQTPSNKVTEKGKYVELRCDPISGHTALYWYRQSLGQGPEFLIYFQGTGAADDSGLPNDRFFAVRPEGSVSTLKIQRTERGDSAVYLCASSPGELAHDEQFFGPGTRLTVL.

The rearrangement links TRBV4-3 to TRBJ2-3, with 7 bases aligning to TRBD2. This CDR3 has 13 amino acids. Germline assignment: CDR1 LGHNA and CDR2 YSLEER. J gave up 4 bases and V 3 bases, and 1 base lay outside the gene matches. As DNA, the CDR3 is TGCGCCAGCAGCCAGGCGGGGGCAGATACGCAGTATTTT. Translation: CASSQAGADTQYF.

CDR3 sequence: CASSVDQGSRVGDTQYF. Here the CDR3 DNA reads TGTGCCAGCAGCGTAGACCAAGGCTCCCGGGTTGGAGATACGCAGTATTTT. This sequence joins TRBV9 and TRBJ2-3; D gene ambiguous. The V end was cut by 0 bases, the J end by 5 bases, with 19 bases between. CDR3 length equals 17 residues. Germline CDR1 reads SGDLS; CDR2 reads YYNGEE.

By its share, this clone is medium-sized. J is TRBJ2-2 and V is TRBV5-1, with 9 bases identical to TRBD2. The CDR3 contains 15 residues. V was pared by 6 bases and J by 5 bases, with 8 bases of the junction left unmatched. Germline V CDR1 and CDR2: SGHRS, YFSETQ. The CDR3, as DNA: TGCGCCAGCAACGCGGGAGGGCCCGGAACCGGGGAGCTGTTTTTT. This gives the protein CASNAGGPGTGELFF.

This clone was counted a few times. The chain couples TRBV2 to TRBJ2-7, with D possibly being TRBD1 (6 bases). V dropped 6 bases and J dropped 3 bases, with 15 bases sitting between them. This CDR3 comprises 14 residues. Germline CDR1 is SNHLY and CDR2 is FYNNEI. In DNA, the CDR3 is TGTGCCAGCAGGACCCCTCGGGACAACTACGAGCAGTACTTC. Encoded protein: CASRTPRDNYEQYF.

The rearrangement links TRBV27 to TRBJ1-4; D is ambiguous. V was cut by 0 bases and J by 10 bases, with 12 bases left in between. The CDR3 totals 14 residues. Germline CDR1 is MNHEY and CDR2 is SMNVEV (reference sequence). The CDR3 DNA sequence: TGTGCCAGCAGTTTATCCAGTCTGGCGGGAAAACTGTTTTTT. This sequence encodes CASSLSSLAGKLFF.

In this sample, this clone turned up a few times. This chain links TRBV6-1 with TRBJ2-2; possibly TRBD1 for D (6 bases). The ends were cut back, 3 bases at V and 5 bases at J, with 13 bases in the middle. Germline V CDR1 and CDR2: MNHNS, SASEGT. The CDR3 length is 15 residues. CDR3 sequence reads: CASSEPGRGTGELFF. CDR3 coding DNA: TGTGCCAGCAGTGAGCCCGGCAGGGGTACCGGGGAGCTGTTTTTT.

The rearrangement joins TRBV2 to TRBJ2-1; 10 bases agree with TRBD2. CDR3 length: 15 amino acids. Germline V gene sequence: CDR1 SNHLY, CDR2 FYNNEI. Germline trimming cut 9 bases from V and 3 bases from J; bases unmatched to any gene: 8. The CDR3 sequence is CARNPPSGSYNEQFF. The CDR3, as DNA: TGTGCCAGAAACCCTCCTAGCGGGAGCTACAATGAGCAGTTCTTC.

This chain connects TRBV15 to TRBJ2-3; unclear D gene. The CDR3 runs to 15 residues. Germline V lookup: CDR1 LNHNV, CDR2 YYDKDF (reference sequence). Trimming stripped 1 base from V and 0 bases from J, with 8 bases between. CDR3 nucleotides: TGTGCCACCAGCAGAGGAATTCTTAGCACAGATACGCAGTATTTT. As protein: CATSRGILSTDTQYF.

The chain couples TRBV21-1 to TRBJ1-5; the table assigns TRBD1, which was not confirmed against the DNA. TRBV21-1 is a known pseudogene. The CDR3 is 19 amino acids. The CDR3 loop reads CASSSNKQRTGNGYQPQHF. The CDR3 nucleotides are TGTGCCAGCAGCTCCAATAAACAAAGGACAGGGAACGGGTATCAGCCCCAGCATTTT.

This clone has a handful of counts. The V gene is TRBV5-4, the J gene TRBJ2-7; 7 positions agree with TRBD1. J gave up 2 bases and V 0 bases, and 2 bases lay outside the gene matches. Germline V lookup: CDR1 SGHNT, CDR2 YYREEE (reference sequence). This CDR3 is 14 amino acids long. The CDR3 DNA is TGTGCCAGCAGCTTGGACCAGGGGGCCTACGAGCAGTACTTC. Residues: CASSLDQGAYEQYF. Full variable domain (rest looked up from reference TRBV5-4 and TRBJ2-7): ETGVTQSPTHLIKTRGQQVTLRCSSQSGHNTVSWYQQALGQGPQFIFQYYREEENGRGNFPPRFSGLQFPNYSSELNVNALELDDSALYLCASSLDQGAYEQYFGPGTRLTVT.

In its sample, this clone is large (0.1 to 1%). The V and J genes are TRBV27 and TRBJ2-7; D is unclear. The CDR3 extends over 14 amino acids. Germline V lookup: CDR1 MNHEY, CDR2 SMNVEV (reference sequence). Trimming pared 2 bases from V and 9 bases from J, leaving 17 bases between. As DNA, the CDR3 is TGTGCCAGCAGTTTAGTAGGAATGGGGATGGGGCAGTACTTC. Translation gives CASSLVGMGMGQYF.

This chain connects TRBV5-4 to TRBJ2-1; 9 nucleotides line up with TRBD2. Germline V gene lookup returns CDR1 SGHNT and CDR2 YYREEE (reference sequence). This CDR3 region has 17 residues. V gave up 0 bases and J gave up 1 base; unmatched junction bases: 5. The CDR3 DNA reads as TGTGCCAGCAGCTTGGCTAGCGGGGCTGAATCCTACAATGAGCAGTTCTTC. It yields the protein CASSLASGAESYNEQFF.

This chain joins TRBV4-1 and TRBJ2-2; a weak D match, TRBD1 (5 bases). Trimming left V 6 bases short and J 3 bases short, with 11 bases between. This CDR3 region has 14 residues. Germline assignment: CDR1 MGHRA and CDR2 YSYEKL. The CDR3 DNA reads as TGCGCCAGCAGTTTGGGGCCGGACACCGGGGAGCTGTTTTTT. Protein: CASSLGPDTGELFF.

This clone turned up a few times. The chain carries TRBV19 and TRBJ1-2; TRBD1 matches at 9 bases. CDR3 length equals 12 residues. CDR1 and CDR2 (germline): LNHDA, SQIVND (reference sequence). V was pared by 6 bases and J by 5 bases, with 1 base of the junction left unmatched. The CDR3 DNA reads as TGTGCCAGTAGGGACAGGGGATATGGCTACACCTTC. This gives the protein CASRDRGYGYTF. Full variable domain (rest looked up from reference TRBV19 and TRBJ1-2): DGGITQSPKYLFRKEGQNVTLSCEQNLNHDAMYWYRQDPGQGLRLIYYSQIVNDFQKGDIAEGYSVSREKKESFPLTVTSAQKNPTAFYLCASRDRGYGYTFGSGTRLTVV.

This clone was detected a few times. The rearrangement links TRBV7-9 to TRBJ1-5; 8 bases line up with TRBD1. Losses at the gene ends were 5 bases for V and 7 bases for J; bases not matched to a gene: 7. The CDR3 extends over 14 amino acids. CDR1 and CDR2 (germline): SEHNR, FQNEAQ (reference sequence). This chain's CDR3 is CASSMTGVRQPQHF. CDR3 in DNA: TGTGCCAGCAGCATGACAGGGGTACGGCAGCCCCAGCATTTT.

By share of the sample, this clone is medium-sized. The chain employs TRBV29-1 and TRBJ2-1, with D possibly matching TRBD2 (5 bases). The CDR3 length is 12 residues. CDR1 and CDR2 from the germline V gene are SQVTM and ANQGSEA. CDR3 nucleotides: TGCAGGACTCAGAGCGGCTACAATGAGCAGTTCTTC. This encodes CRTQSGYNEQFF.

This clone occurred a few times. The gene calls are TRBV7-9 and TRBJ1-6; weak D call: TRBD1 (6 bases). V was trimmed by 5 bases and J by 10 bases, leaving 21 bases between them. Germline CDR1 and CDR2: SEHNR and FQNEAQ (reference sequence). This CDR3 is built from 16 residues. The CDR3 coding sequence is TGTGCCAGCAGCCGTAAATCAGGGGCGAACCTCTCACCCCTCCACTTT. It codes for CASSRKSGANLSPLHF.

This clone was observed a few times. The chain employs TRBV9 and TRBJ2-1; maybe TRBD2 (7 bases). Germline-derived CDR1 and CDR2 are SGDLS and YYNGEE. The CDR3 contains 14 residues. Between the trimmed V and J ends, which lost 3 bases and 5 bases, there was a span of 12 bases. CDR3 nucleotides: TGTGCCAGCAGCGGGGGGGGGCTAAACAATGAGCAGTTCTTC. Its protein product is CASSGGGLNNEQFF.

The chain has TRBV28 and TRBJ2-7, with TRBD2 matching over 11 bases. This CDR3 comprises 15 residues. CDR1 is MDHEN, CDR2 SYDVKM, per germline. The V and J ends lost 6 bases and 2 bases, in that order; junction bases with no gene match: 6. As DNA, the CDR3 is TGTGCCAGCAGACAAACTAGCGGGAGAGCCTACGAGCAGTACTTC. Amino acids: CASRQTSGRAYEQYF.

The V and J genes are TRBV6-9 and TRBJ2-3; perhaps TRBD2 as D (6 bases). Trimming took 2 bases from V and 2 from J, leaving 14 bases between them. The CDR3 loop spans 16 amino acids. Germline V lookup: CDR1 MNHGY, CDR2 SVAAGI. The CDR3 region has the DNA TGTGCCAGCAGTTATGGTGCGGGGTTCTTCACAGATACGCAGTATTTT. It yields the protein CASSYGAGFFTDTQYF.

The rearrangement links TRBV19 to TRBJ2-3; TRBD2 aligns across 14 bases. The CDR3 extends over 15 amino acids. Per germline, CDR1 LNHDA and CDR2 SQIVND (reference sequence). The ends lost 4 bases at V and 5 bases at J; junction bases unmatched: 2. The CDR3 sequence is CASSKGTSGRDTQYF. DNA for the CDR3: TGTGCCAGTAGTAAAGGGACTAGCGGGAGAGATACGCAGTATTTT.

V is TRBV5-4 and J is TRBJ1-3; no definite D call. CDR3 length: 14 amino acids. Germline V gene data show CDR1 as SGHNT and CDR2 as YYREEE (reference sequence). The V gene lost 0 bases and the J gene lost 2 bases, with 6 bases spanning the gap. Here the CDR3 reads CASSLEVAGNTIYF. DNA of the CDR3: TGTGCCAGCAGCTTGGAGGTAGCTGGAAACACCATATATTTT.

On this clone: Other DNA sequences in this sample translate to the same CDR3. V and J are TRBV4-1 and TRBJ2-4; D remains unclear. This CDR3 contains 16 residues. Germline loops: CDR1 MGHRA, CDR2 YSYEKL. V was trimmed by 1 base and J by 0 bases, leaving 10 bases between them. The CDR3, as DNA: TGCGCCAGCAGCCAAGTCCCGGCTAGAGCCAAAAACATTCAGTACTTC. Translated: CASSQVPARAKNIQYF.